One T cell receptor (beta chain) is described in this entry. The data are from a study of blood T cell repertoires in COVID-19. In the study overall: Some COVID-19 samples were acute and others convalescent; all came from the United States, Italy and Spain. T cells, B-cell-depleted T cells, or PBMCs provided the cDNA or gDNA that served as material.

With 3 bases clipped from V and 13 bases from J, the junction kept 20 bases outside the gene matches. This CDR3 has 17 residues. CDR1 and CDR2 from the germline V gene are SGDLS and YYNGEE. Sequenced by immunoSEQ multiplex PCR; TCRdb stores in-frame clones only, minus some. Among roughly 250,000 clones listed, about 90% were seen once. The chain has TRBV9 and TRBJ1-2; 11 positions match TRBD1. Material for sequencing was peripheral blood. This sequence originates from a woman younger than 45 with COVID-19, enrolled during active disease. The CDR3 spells CASSAPGDLRDRGYITF. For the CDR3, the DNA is TGTGCCAGCAGCGCCCCGGGGGACTTGCGGGACAGGGGGTATATCACCTTC.